The 7 T cell receptor beta chains given below trace back to one sample, sequenced in a study of shared clonotypes between healthy human individuals. Data came from immunoSEQ multiplex PCR; TCRdb stores just in-frame clones and leaves some out. The data contain over a million clones, approximately 68% of them singletons. Sequenced material: memory CD4+ T cells sorted from blood. Subset defined: CD45RA-negative fraction. These receptors all come from a man aged 18 to 29 in good health.

DNA of the CDR3: TGTGCCAGCTCACCACTACAGGGGTGGGGCGAGCAGTACTTC. Encoded protein: CASSPLQGWGEQYF. V is TRBV18 and J is TRBJ2-7; 7 nucleotides line up with TRBD1. V was clipped by 1 base and J by 6 bases; unmatched bases: 6. This CDR3 is built from 14 residues. CDR1 is KGHSH, CDR2 LQKENI, per germline.

This clone came up a few times. J is TRBJ1-2 and V is TRBV15; perhaps TRBD1 as D (6 bases). The ends were cut back, 4 bases at V and 3 bases at J, with 15 bases in the middle. The CDR3 length is 15 residues. CDR1 and CDR2 (germline): LNHNV, YYDKDF (reference sequence). CDR3 residues: CATSIGARGYYGYTF. CDR3 coding DNA: TGTGCCACCAGCATCGGGGCGAGGGGGTACTATGGCTACACCTTC.

This clone appeared a single time. The chain is built from TRBV28 and TRBJ2-2; D not certain. The CDR3 totals 14 residues. V lost 4 bases, J lost 1 base, and 7 bases lay in between. Germline V gene lookup returns CDR1 MDHEN and CDR2 SYDVKM. The CDR3 is CASSSGVNTGELFF. In DNA, the CDR3 is TGTGCCAGCAGTTCTGGTGTGAACACCGGGGAGCTGTTTTTT.

The chain uses TRBV6-1 and TRBJ2-1, with 7 bases identical to TRBD1. The CDR3 spans 13 residues. The germline CDR1 and CDR2 sequences are MNHNS and SASEGT. V was clipped by 6 bases and J by 5 bases; unmatched bases: 4. DNA for the CDR3: TGTGCCAGCAGGAACCAGGGGGACAATGAGCAGTTCTTC. It codes for CASRNQGDNEQFF.

The chain is built from TRBV6-5 and TRBJ2-7, with 10 bases aligning to TRBD2. This CDR3 contains 14 residues. In germline, CDR1 is MNHEY, CDR2 SVGAGI. The trim removed 6 bases at V and 7 bases at J, leaving 9 bases unmatched. CDR3 amino acids: CASRPAGGPEEQYF. CDR3 nucleotide sequence: TGTGCCAGCAGACCAGCGGGAGGGCCGGAAGAGCAGTACTTC.

V is TRBV9 and J is TRBJ2-2; the match to TRBD1 covers 7 bases. CDR1 is SGDLS and CDR2 is YYNGEE in the germline V gene. The CDR3 has 18 residues. V was clipped by 5 bases and J by 0 bases; unmatched bases: 13. CDR3 coding DNA: TGTGCCAGCAGTATTTGGGACAGCTCCCATTCGAACACCGGGGAGCTGTTTTTT. Its protein product is CASSIWDSSHSNTGELFF.

This chain joins TRBV5-4 and TRBJ2-3; 12 nucleotides line up with TRBD2. After removal of 1 base from V and 4 bases from J, the junction contained 4 bases not matched to a gene. This CDR3 is built from 16 residues. Germline V gene data show CDR1 as SGHNT and CDR2 as YYREEE (reference sequence). The CDR3 loop is CASSLQLAGGSDTQYF. DNA of the CDR3: TGTGCCAGCAGCTTGCAACTAGCGGGAGGTTCAGATACGCAGTATTTT.